Detailed here is one T cell receptor beta chain. This clonotype has a handful of counts. No antigen is known for it. Within one base of it there is no much larger clone, and no base qualities were kept. This entry is derived from a study of T-cell memory formation after mild COVID-19 (dated by TCRdb to 2020 to 2023). Study-wide context: Most TCR sequence clusters were specific to one of the two donors. Two young, previously healthy adult volunteers made up the cohort, one male and one female. T-cell clones expanding and contracting after mild COVID-19 in two donors were tracked by longitudinal TCRalpha and TCRbeta repertoire sequencing.

The paper's findings and limits, for the study overall: Some responding clones were found in pre-infection memory, which suggests that pre-existing cross-reactive memory T cells took part in the SARS-CoV-2 response. Contracting CD4+ clones were located mainly in the CM and EM memory subsets, whereas CD8+ clones were found to be enriched in EMRA. Balanced CD4/CD8 phenotypes were observed for clones contracting from day 15 to 85, whereas a bias towards CD4+ was observed for a second wave of clones expanding from day 15 to 37. SARS-CoV-2 specificity was not confirmed for the second-wave clones peaking on day 37. Only two mild cases were covered by the study, and larger cohorts that include severe cases with pre-infection samples were considered necessary.

PBMCs were isolated by Ficoll-Paque density gradient centrifugation. These reads were obtained on an Illumina NovaSeq 6000. TCRalpha and TCRbeta cDNA libraries were constructed by 5'RACE with constant-segment primers, with sample barcodes and unique molecular identifiers being introduced. RNA was extracted from every sample with Trizol reagent. Libraries were amplified in two PCR steps, with a second sample barcode and Illumina TruSeq adapters added in the second step. Sequencing of the libraries was done on an Illumina NovaSeq, producing 2 x 150 bp paired-end reads. As for the original processing: The reads were demultiplexed and collapsed into UMI-guided consensus sequences using migec v1.2.7. Using mixcr v2.1.11, the UMI consensuses were aligned to TRA and TRB V and J templates and assembled into clonotypes. Expanded or contracted clonotypes were those called significant by both edgeR and NoisET, with noise models trained on biological replicates. edgeR calls used a false discovery rate-adjusted p below 0.01 and a log2 fold-change threshold of 1. PCA with hierarchical clustering of max-normalized trajectories of the 1000 most abundant clonotypes was used as exploratory dynamics analysis. The CD4 or CD8 phenotype of responding clones was assigned using the separately sequenced CD4+ and CD8+ repertoires. TCRdb cleaned the public reads at Q25 with fastp, built clones with MiXCR and kept in-frame beta chains. Records with the same CDR3 protein are collapsed into one entry carrying the most frequent genes and DNA. TCRdb, rather than the study authors, made the V and J calls. The sample table shows hundreds of thousands of distinct CDR3 sequences, and 16% are seen once. The ten most abundant clones make up approximately 3.6% of the sample.

The germline V gene gives CDR1 as SGHTA and CDR2 as FQGNSA. Trimming costs V 8 bases and J 5 bases, and their ends lie 18 bases apart. Counted from cysteine to phenylalanine, this CDR3 has 14 amino acids. The only DNA kept is the CDR3, 42 bases in frame from the first base. The receptor was derived from a young man who had mild COVID-19 (a few samples of this study predate the infection). The sample titles of this study are shuffled in the database, so cell type and time point are left out; the donor was told from shared clones. The sample was PBMCs or a T cell subset sorted from them (not recorded which). The chain is encoded by TRBV7-2 joined to TRBJ2-5; matching of 6 bases hints at TRBD1 as the D gene. The CDR3 region: CASQGQPPSETQYF. The DNA sequence is as follows: TGTGCCAGCCAAGGACAGCCTCCCAGCGAGACCCAGTACTTC.